These 22 T cell receptor beta chains share one sample of origin, sequenced in a study of cytomegalovirus exposure and HLA in healthy donors. In the PCR, 60 Vbeta and 13 Jbeta primers were used. The repertoire was sequenced with immunoSEQ multiplex PCR; TCRdb's copy has only in-frame clones and lacks some. The sample carries a few hundred thousand clones, roughly 80% recorded once. The sequenced sample consisted of PBMCs. The receptors shown here come from a man aged 25 to 40 in good health and CMV-seronegative.

The CDR3: CASSLTGHGGAFF. The CDR3 coding sequence is TGTGCCAGTTCATTGACGGGGCACGGGGGAGCTTTCTTT. The chain uses TRBV5-6 and TRBJ1-1; TRBD1 might be the D (5 bases). The length of the CDR3 is 13 residues. V lost 8 bases and J lost 10, with 21 bases in between. Looked up from germline, CDR1 is SGHDT and CDR2 is YYEEEE.

The genes are TRBV5-1 and TRBJ1-1, with 9 bases that match TRBD1. The CDR3 runs 14 residues. Per germline, CDR1 SGHRS and CDR2 YFSETQ. The trim removed 7 bases at V and 7 bases at J, leaving 11 bases unmatched. The CDR3 loop is CASYATGGKGEAFF. The CDR3, as DNA: TGCGCCAGCTACGCGACAGGGGGTAAGGGTGAAGCTTTCTTT. The complete variable domain, with remaining parts taken from reference TRBV5-1 and TRBJ1-1, reads KAGVTQTPRYLIKTRGQQVTLSCSPISGHRSVSWYQQTPGQGLQFLFEYFSETQRNKGNFPGRFSGRQFSNSRSEMNVSTLELGDSALYLCASYATGGKGEAFFGQGTRLTVV.

The rearrangement joins TRBV6-4 to TRBJ1-2, with D possibly TRBD1 on 5 matching bases. V was shortened by 4 bases and J by 3 bases, with 9 bases between the two germline ends. CDR3 length: 13 residues. Per germline, CDR1 MRHNA and CDR2 SNTAGT. The CDR3 DNA reads TGTGCCAGCAGTGTCGACAGATACTATGGCTACACCTTC. Protein product: CASSVDRYYGYTF.

This chain joins TRBV28 and TRBJ1-1, with D tentatively TRBD1 (5 bases). The V gene's germline CDR1 is MDHEN and CDR2 SYDVKM. V lost 6 bases and J lost 1, with 12 bases in between. The CDR3 length is 14 residues. CDR3 sequence (DNA): TGTGCCAGCAGAGTCCCGGGGGAGAACACTGAAGCTTTCTTT. Its protein product is CASRVPGENTEAFF.

This rearrangement joins TRBV28 to TRBJ1-1, with D possibly being TRBD1 (6 bases). Trimming removed 2 bases at V and 0 bases at J, with 10 bases between. This CDR3 is 15 amino acids long. Germline V lookup: CDR1 MDHEN, CDR2 SYDVKM. CDR3 protein: CASSLEGVLNTEAFF. CDR3 DNA sequence: TGTGCCAGCAGTTTAGAGGGGGTTTTGAACACTGAAGCTTTCTTT.

The chain couples TRBV5-1 to TRBJ2-3, with 10 positions matching TRBD1. CDR3 length: 15 amino acids. Germline loops: CDR1 SGHRS, CDR2 YFSETQ. J gave up 2 bases and V 4 bases, and 4 bases lay outside the gene matches. DNA of the CDR3: TGCGCCAGCAGCCTGGGACAGGGGACCACAGATACGCAGTATTTT. This translates into CASSLGQGTTDTQYF.

The chain joins TRBV5-1 to TRBJ2-3; 7 bases agree with TRBD1. V lost 4 bases and J lost 0; bases outside the gene matches: 5. CDR1 is SGHRS, CDR2 YFSETQ, per germline. The CDR3 contains 15 residues. CDR3 loop: CASSDGTASTDTQYF. The CDR3 bases are TGCGCCAGCAGCGACGGGACAGCTAGCACAGATACGCAGTATTTT. Full variable domain (rest looked up from reference TRBV5-1 and TRBJ2-3): KAGVTQTPRYLIKTRGQQVTLSCSPISGHRSVSWYQQTPGQGLQFLFEYFSETQRNKGNFPGRFSGRQFSNSRSEMNVSTLELGDSALYLCASSDGTASTDTQYFGPGTRLTVL.

The chain carries TRBV10-3 and TRBJ1-5; D perhaps matches TRBD1 (5 bases). Germline CDR1 reads ENHRY; CDR2 reads SYGVKD. This CDR3 spans 15 amino acids. The V and J ends lost 2 bases and 7 bases respectively, with 15 bases between them. The DNA for the CDR3 is TGTGCCATCAGTGAGGACAGCCCGCCCCGACAGCCCCAGCATTTT. This translates into CAISEDSPPRQPQHF.

V usage is TRBV14 and J usage is TRBJ1-4; D is unresolved. This CDR3 is built from 14 residues. Trimming stripped 2 bases from V and 6 bases from J, with 10 bases between. The germline V gene has CDR1 SGHDN and CDR2 FVKESK. CDR3: CASSQLNSDEKLFF. The CDR3 DNA reads TGTGCCAGCAGCCAACTAAACTCGGATGAAAAACTGTTTTTT.

This clone was detected a few times. CDR3 DNA sequence: TGCGCCAGCCGGGTCGCTCCGGGACTAGGGGCCTACGAGCAGTACTTC. This codes for CASRVAPGLGAYEQYF. The chain joins TRBV5-1 to TRBJ2-7; TRBD2 agrees at 8 bases. This CDR3 has 16 residues. After removal of 7 bases from V and 2 bases from J, the junction contained 14 bases not matched to a gene. Per the germline V gene, CDR1 is SGHRS and CDR2 is YFSETQ.

V and J are TRBV4-3 and TRBJ1-5; maybe TRBD1 (6 bases). V lost 0 bases to trimming and J lost 9 bases, with 18 bases between them. CDR1 and CDR2 (germline): LGHNA, YSLEER. This CDR3 is built from 16 residues. The CDR3 protein is CASSQDRVGGRGPQHF. In DNA, the CDR3 is TGCGCCAGCAGCCAAGATAGGGTAGGGGGAAGGGGGCCCCAGCATTTT.

V usage is TRBV5-1 and J usage is TRBJ2-1, with a tentative D call TRBD2 (6 bases). V shed 4 bases and J shed 4 bases, with 15 bases lying between them. Germline V gene sequence: CDR1 SGHRS, CDR2 YFSETQ. CDR3 length: 15 amino acids. The CDR3 nucleotides are TGCGCCAGCAGCGGCGGGACGTCGGAATACAATGAGCAGTTCTTC. Protein: CASSGGTSEYNEQFF.

The rearrangement joins TRBV5-1 to TRBJ2-1, with 7 positions matching TRBD1. The CDR3 has 15 amino acids. J was trimmed by 2 bases and V by 1 base; bases with no gene match: 3. Germline V lookup: CDR1 SGHRS, CDR2 YFSETQ. CDR3: CASSLSGTAYNEQFF. CDR3 nucleotides: TGCGCCAGCAGCTTGTCCGGGACAGCCTACAATGAGCAGTTCTTC.

V is TRBV6-1 and J is TRBJ1-5, with 9 bases identical to TRBD1. Trimming at V came to 8 bases and at J to 4 bases, leaving 3 bases not matched to a gene. Germline CDR1 reads MNHNS; CDR2 reads SASEGT. This CDR3 contains 13 residues. The CDR3, as DNA: TGTGCCAGCGACGACAGGGGGAATCAGCCCCAGCATTTT. Translation: CASDDRGNQPQHF.

The chain recombines TRBV15 with TRBJ2-7, with 7 bases matching TRBD1. V was pared by 1 base and J by 2 bases, with 5 bases of the junction left unmatched. This CDR3 has 15 residues. From germline, CDR1 is LNHNV and CDR2 YYDKDF (reference sequence). The CDR3 nucleotides read TGTGCCACCAGCAGAGTCCGGGACAGTGCCTACGAGCAGTACTTC. Its protein product is CATSRVRDSAYEQYF.

In this sample, this clone turned up a few times. The chain couples TRBV5-4 to TRBJ1-2, with 7 bases lining up with TRBD1. The CDR3 runs to 14 residues. J was trimmed by 5 bases and V by 4 bases; bases with no gene match: 8. Germline V lookup: CDR1 SGHNT, CDR2 YYREEE (reference sequence). CDR3: CASSAPGQLYGYTF. The CDR3 bases are TGTGCCAGCAGCGCACCGGGACAGTTATATGGCTACACCTTC.

This sequence joins TRBV5-8 and TRBJ1-5; 8 nucleotides align to TRBD1. Germline V lookup: CDR1 SGHTS, CDR2 YDEGEE. The V gene end was trimmed by 7 bases and the J gene end by 2 bases; junction bases not matched to a gene: 14. The length of the CDR3 is 17 residues. The CDR3 bases are TGTGCCAGCCAGGGGGCGAGCCAAAAAATACGCAATCAGCCCCAGCATTTT. Residues: CASQGASQKIRNQPQHF. Full variable domain (outside the CDR3, taken from reference TRBV5-8 and TRBJ1-5): EAGVTQSPTHLIKTRGQQATLRCSPISGHTSVYWYQQALGLGLQFLLWYDEGEERNRGNFPPRFSGRQFPNYSSELNVNALELEDSALYLCASQGASQKIRNQPQHFGDGTRLSIL.

The chain recombines TRBV5-1 with TRBJ1-1; TRBD1 might be the D (6 bases). Per germline, CDR1 SGHRS and CDR2 YFSETQ. V lost 0 bases to trimming and J lost 13 bases, with 25 bases between them. The CDR3 is 16 amino acids. The CDR3 region has the DNA TGCGCCAGCAGCTTGGGTTTTGGTAGGGCAGGGGAAAGTCTTTTCTTT. Translating it yields CASSLGFGRAGESLFF.

This clone has only one observation. The CDR3: CASRDRAGGTEAFF. Written as DNA, the CDR3 is TGTGCCAGCAGAGACAGGGCGGGGGGCACTGAAGCTTTCTTT. V gene TRBV27 combines with J gene TRBJ1-1; 7 nucleotides align to TRBD1. The CDR3 loop spans 14 amino acids. The V and J ends lost 6 bases and 4 bases, in that order; junction bases with no gene match: 8. Germline loops: CDR1 MNHEY, CDR2 SMNVEV (reference sequence).

The J gene is TRBJ2-7, the V gene TRBV6-1, with 7 positions matching TRBD2. Unmatched junction bases numbered 4, after V lost 4 bases and J lost 4 bases. The CDR3 covers 13 residues. Germline V gene lookup returns CDR1 MNHNS and CDR2 SASEGT. The CDR3 DNA reads TGTGCCAGCAGTGGACTAGCTTTTTACGAGCAGTACTTC. This encodes CASSGLAFYEQYF.

The chain has TRBV4-2 and TRBJ2-2; unclear D gene. Per the germline V gene, CDR1 is LGHNA and CDR2 is YNFKEQ. The CDR3 runs to 15 residues. Trimming removed 0 bases from V and 7 bases from J, with 12 bases in between. The CDR3 is CASSQERLSSGELFF. CDR3 nucleotide sequence: TGTGCCAGCAGCCAAGAAAGACTCTCAAGCGGGGAGCTGTTTTTT.

The rearrangement links TRBV9 to TRBJ2-1, with unresolved D. CDR1 is SGDLS and CDR2 is YYNGEE in the germline V gene. This CDR3 is built from 14 residues. Trimming removed 2 bases from V and 8 bases from J, with 14 bases in between. The CDR3, as DNA: TGTGCCAGCAGCGTCGGCCCGGCCCAGGATGAGCAGTTCTTC. It encodes CASSVGPAQDEQFF.